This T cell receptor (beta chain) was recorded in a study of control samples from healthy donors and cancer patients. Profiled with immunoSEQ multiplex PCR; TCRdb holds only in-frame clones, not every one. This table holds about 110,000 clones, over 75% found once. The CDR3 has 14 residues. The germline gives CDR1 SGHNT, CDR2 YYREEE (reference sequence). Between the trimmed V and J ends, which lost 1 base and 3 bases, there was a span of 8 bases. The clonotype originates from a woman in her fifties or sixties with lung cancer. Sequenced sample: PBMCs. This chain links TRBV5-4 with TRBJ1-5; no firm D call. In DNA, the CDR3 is TGTGCCAGCAGCTTGCCCGGTCCCAATCAGCCCCAGCATTTT. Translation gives CASSLPGPNQPQHF.